The sequence of this T cell receptor beta chain was determined in a study of T cells after yellow fever vaccination (dated by TCRdb to about 2019). General notes on the study: Libraries from fractions with low cell numbers were prepared with the SMART-Seq v4 Ultra Low Input RNA kit. To follow T-cell clones before and after both primary and booster YFV17D yellow fever vaccination, bulk TCR alpha and beta repertoires underwent longitudinal sequencing. Two healthy male donors, one aged 18 to 30 and one aged 30 to 39 years, were included in the cohort. Blood was collected at multiple timepoints before and after primary and secondary immunization, and bulk PBMC replicates and cell subsets were isolated.

This clonotype was recorded a few times. Its cognate antigen has yet to be identified. No base-level quality is on record; no much larger clone is a single base apart. This sample's treatment or condition label indicates: live attenuated yellow fever vaccine strain. At each blood-draw timepoint, two biological replicates of bulk PBMCs were collected. PBMCs were isolated from peripheral blood using a standard Ficoll-Paque protocol. TriZol was used to extract RNA from bulk PBMCs, from CD4 and CD8 fractions, and from dextramer-positive and dextramer-negative fractions. TCR cDNA was synthesized by 5'RACE template switching, which introduced a universal primer site and unique molecular identifiers. Priming of cDNA synthesis was performed from both the TCR alpha and TCR beta constant segments. Two PCR steps were used to amplify libraries, with sample barcodes and sequencing adapters being added in the second step. Sequencing of libraries was performed on Illumina HiSeq 2500 (2x100 bp) or NovaSeq (2x150 bp). The study's own analysis went as follows. Demultiplexing of reads and collapsing into UMI consensus sequences were performed with MIGEC, and V(D)J alignment was carried out with MiXCR. Vaccine-responding clonotypes were identified with edgeR using replicate PBMC samples, with FDR below 0.01 and a log2 fold change above 5 up to day 15 being required. Bulk clonotypes were assigned CD4 or CD8 identity according to which sequenced CD4 or CD8 repertoire held them at higher abundance. TCRdb took the public reads, trimmed them with fastp at Q25, ran MiXCR for clone calling and kept in-frame beta chains. Every CDR3 protein is listed once, alongside the most common genes and DNA of its rows. What appears here as the V and J calls and clone size reflects TCRdb's work, not the paper's. The sample table holds 450,000 to 600,000 distinct CDR3 sequences, of which about 15% were seen once. Of the sample, 15% to 20% falls within the top ten clones.

Broader findings and caveats from the paper: Because the study included only a couple of donors, the extent to which the findings can be generalized is limited. A small share of clonotypes occurred in both CD4 and CD8 compartments, likely arising from convergent recombination. After the booster, most clones that had expanded after primary vaccination were detected again (nearly 97% of CD4 and more than 85% of CD8), suggesting broad maintenance of memory. Compared with the primary T-cell response, the secondary T-cell response was weaker but faster, peaking on day 5 rather than day 15. FACS-sorted repertoires could contain abundant contaminating clonotypes from the bulk population, so computational filtering was required.

The sequence was obtained from a man between 18 and 29 years old who received the YFV17D yellow fever vaccine. This sample comprised PBMCs, obtained 5 to 6 days after the first yellow fever vaccination.

The DNA sequence follows: TGTGCCAGCAGCGTAGGTAGCTATGGCTACACCTTC. This sequence encodes CASSVGSYGYTF. Here the chain combines TRBV9 and TRBJ1-2, with no D gene named confidently. V and J lose 0 bases and 4 bases, and a span of 4 bases separates them. Looking up the germline V gene yields CDR1 SGDLS and CDR2 YYNGEE. Its CDR3 holds 12 amino acids, cysteine through phenylalanine. CDR3 DNA only is kept here, 36 bases in frame from base 1.